The next 19 T cell receptor beta chains were all read from a single sample in a study of cytomegalovirus exposure and HLA in healthy donors (dated by TCRdb to 2016 to 2017). Libraries were constructed by the immunoSEQ multiplex PCR assay. For the multiplex PCR, a mixture combining 60 forward primers for TCR Vbeta segments and 13 reverse primers for TCR Jbeta segments was used. What TCRdb holds here is the immuneACCESS table cut down to in-frame rearrangements. Part of the clones is not present; checked against another copy, under half of the missing clones reflect an unresolved V gene, and the others are unexplained. Within this sample are some 170,000 clones, with roughly 81% of them counted one time only. Of the sample, 4.9% is held by the ten largest clones. Sequencing used PBMCs. The receptors were gathered from a woman aged 18 to 35 in good health and CMV-seropositive.

This clone has a handful of counts. The chain has TRBV9 and TRBJ2-7, with TRBD2 matching over 7 bases. The length of the CDR3 is 13 residues. Germline V gives CDR1 SGDLS, CDR2 YYNGEE. After removal of 3 bases from V and 7 bases from J, the junction contained 7 bases not matched to a gene. The chain's CDR3 is CASSALGGSEQYF. The DNA for the CDR3 is TGTGCCAGCAGCGCACTGGGGGGGAGTGAGCAGTACTTC. The full variable domain, rest sourced from reference TRBV9 and TRBJ2-7, is DSGVTQTPKHLITATGQRVTLRCSPRSGDLSVYWYQQSLDQGLQFLIQYYNGEERAKGNILERFSAQQFPDLHSELNLSSLELGDSALYFCASSALGGSEQYFGPGTRLTVT.

CDR3 region: CASSFGTPYTGELFF. The DNA for the CDR3 is TGCGCCAGCAGCTTCGGGACACCCTACACCGGGGAGCTGTTTTTT. The chain is built from TRBV5-1 and TRBJ2-2; maybe TRBD1 (6 bases). V dropped 2 bases and J dropped 3 bases, with 11 bases sitting between them. CDR1 is SGHRS and CDR2 is YFSETQ in the germline V gene. The CDR3 has 15 residues.

This clone was seen a handful of times. The chain has TRBV5-4 and TRBJ1-4; unclear D gene. V gave up 0 bases and J gave up 7 bases, with 7 bases separating them. From germline, CDR1 is SGHNT and CDR2 YYREEE (reference sequence). The CDR3 totals 13 residues. The CDR3 protein is CASSLDGREKLFF. In DNA form, the CDR3 reads TGTGCCAGCAGCTTGGATGGCCGTGAAAAACTGTTTTTT.

Only a few counts were recorded for this clone. The rearrangement joins TRBV18 to TRBJ2-1; 10 positions agree with TRBD1. The CDR3 length is 15 residues. J was trimmed by 3 bases and V by 8 bases; bases with no gene match: 7. Germline V gene data show CDR1 as KGHSH and CDR2 as LQKENI. DNA for the CDR3: TGTGCCAGCCAGACAGGGGGCGCAATCTACAATGAGCAGTTCTTC. Translating gives CASQTGGAIYNEQFF.

V usage is TRBV11-2 and J usage is TRBJ2-7; 8 bases align to TRBD2. V trimming: 5 bases; J trimming: 6 bases; junction bases outside the gene matches: 9. The germline gives CDR1 SGHAT, CDR2 FQNNGV. The CDR3 spans 14 residues. CDR3 amino acids: CASSPQGTRGEQYF. The DNA of the CDR3 is TGTGCCAGCAGCCCTCAAGGGACTAGGGGCGAGCAGTACTTC.

The V and J genes are TRBV19 and TRBJ1-6, with 8 bases identical to TRBD1. The CDR3 is 15 residues long. Losses at the gene ends were 5 bases for V and 7 bases for J; bases not matched to a gene: 7. Germline V gene sequence: CDR1 LNHDA, CDR2 SQIVND (reference sequence). The CDR3 loop reads CASSPRDRYNSPLHF. DNA of the CDR3: TGTGCCAGTAGTCCCCGGGACAGGTACAATTCACCCCTCCACTTT.

This clone has a handful of counts. The V call is TRBV15, the J call TRBJ1-2, with D unclear. Germline CDR1 reads LNHNV; CDR2 reads YYDKDF (reference sequence). The CDR3 length is 13 residues. Trimming stripped 0 bases from V and 7 bases from J, with 9 bases between. The CDR3 region is CATSRDPGSGYTF. In nucleotides, the CDR3 is TGTGCCACCAGCAGAGATCCCGGTTCTGGCTACACCTTC.

The V call is TRBV19, the J call TRBJ2-7; TRBD1 aligns across 7 bases. The CDR3 has 14 amino acids. Germline V lookup: CDR1 LNHDA, CDR2 SQIVND (reference sequence). Trimming cost V 5 bases and J 4 bases; bases outside gene matches: 8. CDR3 residues: CASSGKTGAYEQYF. The CDR3 DNA reads as TGTGCCAGTAGTGGGAAAACAGGGGCTTACGAGCAGTACTTC.

This rearrangement joins TRBV9 to TRBJ1-1; D gene ambiguous. The germline V gene encodes CDR1 SGDLS and CDR2 YYNGEE. Trimming pared 1 base from V and 0 bases from J, leaving 10 bases between. The CDR3 sequence is 15 residues long. As DNA, the CDR3 is TGTGCCAGCAGCGTATCTAGCAGCATGAACACTGAAGCTTTCTTT. It encodes CASSVSSSMNTEAFF. Using reference TRBV9 and TRBJ1-1 for the parts outside the CDR3, the full variable domain is DSGVTQTPKHLITATGQRVTLRCSPRSGDLSVYWYQQSLDQGLQFLIQYYNGEERAKGNILERFSAQQFPDLHSELNLSSLELGDSALYFCASSVSSSMNTEAFFGQGTRLTVV.

V gene TRBV9 combines with J gene TRBJ2-6; 11 bases are a match to TRBD2. The V gene end was trimmed by 2 bases and the J gene end by 0 bases; junction bases not matched to a gene: 1. Germline V gives CDR1 SGDLS, CDR2 YYNGEE. CDR3 length: 17 amino acids. The CDR3 sequence is CASSVSGGASGANVLTF. The CDR3 nucleotides are TGTGCCAGCAGCGTTAGCGGGGGGGCCTCTGGGGCCAACGTCCTGACTTTC. Full variable domain (outside the CDR3, taken from reference TRBV9 and TRBJ2-6): DSGVTQTPKHLITATGQRVTLRCSPRSGDLSVYWYQQSLDQGLQFLIQYYNGEERAKGNILERFSAQQFPDLHSELNLSSLELGDSALYFCASSVSGGASGANVLTFGAGSRLTVL.

The chain links TRBV7-2 to TRBJ2-5, with a weak D call TRBD2 (6 bases). V lost 8 bases and J 4 bases, leaving 23 bases between the germline ends. The germline CDR1 and CDR2 sequences are SGHTA and FQGNSA. This CDR3 is built from 16 residues. CDR3 protein: CASGYLGSGGRETQYF. Written as DNA, the CDR3 is TGTGCCAGCGGCTACCTAGGATCCGGGGGTAGAGAGACCCAGTACTTC. Based on the CDR3 plus reference TRBV7-2 and TRBJ2-5, the full variable domain is GAGVSQSPSNKVTEKGKDVELRCDPISGHTALYWYRQSLGQGLEFLIYFQGNSAPDKSGLPSDRFSAERTGGSVSTLTIQRTQQEDSAVYLCASGYLGSGGRETQYFGPGTRLLVL.

The chain has TRBV9 and TRBJ2-2; 9 nucleotides align to TRBD1. The CDR3 spans 16 residues. J gave up 3 bases and V 1 base, and 4 bases lay outside the gene matches. Germline assignment: CDR1 SGDLS and CDR2 YYNGEE. The CDR3 loop reads CASSVPRTGDTGELFF. The DNA of the CDR3 is TGTGCCAGCAGCGTACCTCGGACAGGGGACACCGGGGAGCTGTTTTTT. Full variable domain (rest looked up from reference TRBV9 and TRBJ2-2): DSGVTQTPKHLITATGQRVTLRCSPRSGDLSVYWYQQSLDQGLQFLIQYYNGEERAKGNILERFSAQQFPDLHSELNLSSLELGDSALYFCASSVPRTGDTGELFFGEGSRLTVL.

The rearrangement uses TRBV28 and TRBJ2-7; 10 bases match TRBD1. This CDR3 is 19 amino acids long. CDR1 is MDHEN and CDR2 is SYDVKM in the germline V gene. Trimming at V came to 4 bases and at J to 3 bases, leaving 18 bases not matched to a gene. The CDR3, as DNA: TGTGCCAGCAGTTCAATTACGGGACAGGGGCCCCATAGCCTCTACGAGCAGTACTTC. Translation: CASSSITGQGPHSLYEQYF.

This chain links TRBV29-1 with TRBJ2-3; 10 bases align to TRBD2. V lost 3 bases, J lost 0 bases, and 6 bases stayed unmatched. Germline V lookup: CDR1 SQVTM, CDR2 ANQGSEA. This CDR3 region has 16 residues. In nucleotides, the CDR3 is TGCAGCGTTGATCTTCGACTAGCGGGTAGCACAGATACGCAGTATTTT. It translates to CSVDLRLAGSTDTQYF.

This clone was detected a few times. This chain connects TRBV4-2 to TRBJ2-3, with D maybe TRBD2 (6 bases). This CDR3 region has 16 residues. V was pared by 4 bases and J by 4 bases, with 18 bases between. Germline CDR1 is LGHNA and CDR2 is YNFKEQ. CDR3 coding DNA: TGTGCCAGCAGCCCTCTAACCTCCGGGACTGCAGATACGCAGTATTTT. It translates to CASSPLTSGTADTQYF.

V and J are TRBV14 and TRBJ2-3, with a tentative D call TRBD1 (5 bases). Per the germline V gene, CDR1 is SGHDN and CDR2 is FVKESK. V was shortened by 1 base and J by 2 bases, with 7 bases between the two germline ends. The CDR3 has 14 amino acids. CDR3 loop: CASSQGQNTDTQYF. Here the CDR3 DNA reads TGTGCCAGCAGCCAAGGACAGAACACAGATACGCAGTATTTT. Together with reference TRBV14 and TRBJ2-3, the CDR3 gives the full variable domain: EAGVTQFPSHSVIEKGQTVTLRCDPISGHDNLYWYRRVMGKEIKFLLHFVKESKQDESGMPNNRFLAERTGGTYSTLKVQPAELEDSGVYFCASSQGQNTDTQYFGPGTRLTVL.

This clone came up once. The CDR3 nucleotides are TGTGCCAGCAGGGACAGGACCACCTACGAGCAGTACTTC. Translating gives CASRDRTTYEQYF. The chain employs TRBV6-5 and TRBJ2-7, with 7 bases lining up with TRBD1. The trim removed 6 bases at V and 2 bases at J, leaving 4 bases unmatched. Germline V gives CDR1 MNHEY, CDR2 SVGAGI. This CDR3 contains 13 residues.

The CDR3 protein is CASSFGDNEQYF. CDR3 nucleotides: TGTGCCAGCAGTTTTGGGGACAACGAGCAGTACTTC. The rearrangement uses TRBV28 and TRBJ2-7; D perhaps matches TRBD1 (6 bases). Trimming took off 3 bases at V and 5 bases at J, with 8 bases between the two ends. Germline V lookup: CDR1 MDHEN, CDR2 SYDVKM. The CDR3 length is 12 residues.

The chain uses TRBV23-1 and TRBJ2-7; 8 bases align to TRBD1. TRBV23-1 is placed among ORFs of uncertain function. The CDR3 runs 16 residues. Trimming at V came to 0 bases and at J to 0 bases, leaving 4 bases not matched to a gene. For the CDR3, the DNA is TGCGCCAGCAGTCAATCGGAGGGACAGGCCTCCTACGAGCAGTACTTC. Protein: CASSQSEGQASYEQYF.